The 28 T cell receptor beta chains below all came from one sample that was sequenced in a study of CD8 T cells in ankylosing spondylitis. Notes on the study in general: Blood from ankylosing spondylitis patients appeared to carry a characteristic eight-variant TCR beta motif.

A single record per CDR3 protein comes from TCRdb applying MiXCR to the 5' RACE reads. The top ten clones hold over 1% of a sample with approximately 400,000 distinct CDR3 sequences, under 20% of them seen once. No antigens are known for them. The sample comprised blood, either unsorted or a sorted T cell fraction (not recorded which). All receptors derive from a male donor with ankylosing spondylitis.

This clonotype was counted a few times. The rearrangement joins TRBV4-2 to TRBJ1-6; the match to TRBD1 covers 9 bases. Germline CDR1 is LGHNA and CDR2 is YNFKEQ. This CDR3 has 14 residues. Germline trimming cut 8 bases from V and 5 bases from J; bases unmatched to any gene: 4. The CDR3 reads CASARTGDNSPLHF. The DNA of the CDR3 is TGTGCCAGCGCACGGACAGGGGATAATTCACCCCTCCACTTT.

The gene calls are TRBV6-2 or TRBV6-3 and TRBJ1-5; 9 nucleotides match TRBD1. This CDR3 is 14 amino acids long. Per the germline V gene, CDR1 is MNHEY and CDR2 is SVGEGT. Trimming at V came to 5 bases and at J to 6 bases, leaving 5 bases not matched to a gene. CDR3 coding DNA: TGTGCCAGCAGTGGACAGGGGTCGGGTCAGCCCCAGCATTTT. It yields the protein CASSGQGSGQPQHF.

This sequence joins TRBV20-1 and TRBJ2-1; 11 bases are a match to TRBD2. This CDR3 region has 16 residues. Per germline, CDR1 DFQATT and CDR2 SNEGSKA (reference sequence). The V segment lost 3 bases and the J segment 1 base; nucleotides outside the gene matches: 5. The DNA of the CDR3 is TGCAGTGCTAGTTTGACTAGCGGGGTGTCCTACAATGAGCAGTTCTTC. Translation: CSASLTSGVSYNEQFF.

This chain joins TRBV6-5 and TRBJ2-7; no reliable D call. CDR3 size: 13 residues. V shed 3 bases and J shed 2 bases, with 8 bases lying between them. Germline V gene sequence: CDR1 MNHEY, CDR2 SVGAGI. In nucleotides, the CDR3 is TGTGCCAGCAGTTATGGACGACCCTACGAGCAGTACTTC. As protein: CASSYGRPYEQYF.

This clonotype was picked up many times. The chain uses TRBV20-1 and TRBJ2-5; 11 bases are a match to TRBD1. CDR1 is DFQATT, CDR2 SNEGSKA, per germline (reference sequence). V was clipped by 1 base and J by 5 bases; unmatched bases: 0. There are 13 residues in the CDR3. This CDR3 reads CSARGDRGETQYF. CDR3 DNA sequence: TGCAGTGCTAGAGGGGACAGGGGGGAGACCCAGTACTTC.

Remarks on this clonotype: The CDR3 end shows no conserved phenylalanine or tryptophan, and so a read error is likely. The rearrangement uses TRBV11-2 and TRBJ2-7, with 10 bases identical to TRBD2. The CDR3 has 15 residues. Trimming removed 1 base from V and 5 bases from J; junction bases left unmatched: 5. Germline CDR1 and CDR2: SGHAT and FQNNGV. CDR3 DNA sequence: TGTGCCAGCAGCTTAGCTAGCGGGAGAGCGGACGAGCAGTACTCC. This encodes CASSLASGRADEQYS.

The V and J genes are TRBV5-1 and TRBJ1-2, with 8 bases matching TRBD1. V gave up 4 bases and J gave up 4 bases; unmatched junction bases: 6. Germline V CDR1 and CDR2: SGHRS, YFSETQ. The CDR3 has 14 residues. The CDR3 loop is CASSGGQGGYGYTF. CDR3 nucleotides: TGCGCCAGCAGCGGTGGACAGGGCGGCTATGGCTACACCTTC.

This clonotype showed up just a few times. V is TRBV10-3 and J is TRBJ2-4, with D hard to call. This CDR3 comprises 13 residues. CDR1 is ENHRY, CDR2 SYGVKD, per germline. V gave up 2 bases and J gave up 8 bases, with 10 bases separating them. The CDR3 region is CAISEGVLDIQYF. Here the CDR3 DNA reads TGTGCCATCAGTGAGGGGGTCTTAGACATTCAGTACTTC.

This chain connects TRBV5-4 to TRBJ1-3, with TRBD1 as a possible D gene (5 bases). V dropped 4 bases and J dropped 4 bases, with 6 bases sitting between them. Per the germline V gene, CDR1 is SGHNT and CDR2 is YYREEE (reference sequence). This CDR3 spans 12 amino acids. The CDR3 DNA reads TGTGCCAGCAGCAAGGGGGGAAACACCATATATTTT. Its translation: CASSKGGNTIYF.

This clonotype was counted between two and nine times. The V call is TRBV10-3, the J call TRBJ1-4; TRBD1 aligns across 7 bases. From germline, CDR1 is ENHRY and CDR2 SYGVKD. The CDR3 runs to 13 residues. Trimming took 6 bases from V and 5 from J; bases not matched to a gene: 3. The CDR3 region has the DNA TGTGCCATCAGCAGGACAGGCAATGAAAAACTGTTTTTT. Encoded protein: CAISRTGNEKLFF.

This rearrangement joins TRBV5-1 to TRBJ2-2, with 8 bases aligning to TRBD2. From germline, CDR1 is SGHRS and CDR2 YFSETQ. V lost 6 bases, J lost 1 base, and 2 bases stayed unmatched. The CDR3 loop spans 14 amino acids. CDR3 in amino acids: CASKREWNTGELFF. DNA for the CDR3: TGCGCCAGCAAGCGGGAGTGGAACACCGGGGAGCTGTTTTTT.

V is TRBV27 and J is TRBJ1-5; no clear D gene. Trimming removed 6 bases at V and 0 bases at J, with 9 bases between. The germline V gene encodes CDR1 MNHEY and CDR2 SMNVEV (reference sequence). The CDR3 is 14 residues long. For the CDR3, the DNA is TGTGCCAGCAGCGACACGGATAGCAATCAGCCCCAGCATTTT. This encodes CASSDTDSNQPQHF.

This clonotype was counted at least ten times. This rearrangement joins TRBV12-3 or TRBV12-4 to TRBJ2-7, with TRBD1 matching 8 bases. The trim removed 2 bases at V and 2 bases at J, leaving 2 bases unmatched. The length of the CDR3 is 14 residues. The CDR3 region has the DNA TGTGCCAGCAGTTTAAAACAGGGGGCCTACGAGCAGTACTTC. This gives the protein CASSLKQGAYEQYF.

This sequence joins TRBV20-1 and TRBJ2-7; 9 bases agree with TRBD1. CDR3 length: 15 residues. Losses at the gene ends were 0 bases for V and 3 bases for J; bases not matched to a gene: 6. Germline V gene lookup returns CDR1 DFQATT and CDR2 SNEGSKA (reference sequence). The CDR3 coding sequence is TGCAGTGCTAGAGATACGAGGACAGGGGACTACGAGCAGTACTTC. The encoded protein is CSARDTRTGDYEQYF.

The V gene is TRBV9, the J gene TRBJ1-1; D might be TRBD1 (5 bases). V was trimmed by 3 bases and J by 1 base, leaving 13 bases between them. Per germline, CDR1 SGDLS and CDR2 YYNGEE. The CDR3 has 15 amino acids. The CDR3 loop is CASSASWGGNTEAFF. Written as DNA, the CDR3 is TGTGCCAGCAGCGCTAGTTGGGGGGGGAACACTGAAGCTTTCTTT.

The rearrangement links TRBV6-5 to TRBJ2-1; 10 bases are a match to TRBD2. J gave up 8 bases and V 1 base, and 17 bases lay outside the gene matches. The CDR3 has 19 amino acids. Germline V gene lookup returns CDR1 MNHEY and CDR2 SVGAGI. CDR3 DNA: TGTGCCAGCAGTTACTGGGCTAGCGGGAGACCCAGACCCCCCGATGAGCAGTTCTTC. Its protein is CASSYWASGRPRPPDEQFF.

This clonotype was seen repeatedly, ten times or more. The gene calls are TRBV12-3 or TRBV12-4 and TRBJ2-1; D is ambiguous. V lost 5 bases to trimming and J lost 9 bases, with 11 bases between them. CDR3 size: 12 residues. CDR3 DNA sequence: TGTGCCAGCAGTCCGGGTTGGGGTGAGCAGTTCTTC. Translated, it gives CASSPGWGEQFF.

This clonotype was recorded at least ten times. The chain combines TRBV20-1 with TRBJ1-4; no firm D call. This CDR3 region has 14 residues. The V gene's germline CDR1 is DFQATT and CDR2 SNEGSKA (reference sequence). V lost 2 bases to trimming and J lost 6 bases, with 13 bases between them. The CDR3 DNA is TGCAGTGCTAGATCAGGCAGATTGGATGAAAAACTGTTTTTT. Translated: CSARSGRLDEKLFF.

In this sample, this clonotype turned up a few times. V is TRBV19 and J is TRBJ2-6; D tentatively reads TRBD1 or TRBD2 (5 bases each). Germline CDR1 and CDR2: LNHDA and SQIVND (reference sequence). The CDR3 loop spans 16 amino acids. Trimming left V 6 bases short and J 2 bases short, with 14 bases between. Here the CDR3 reads CASSNRGRAGANVLTF. In nucleotides, the CDR3 is TGTGCCAGTAGCAATAGGGGACGGGCTGGGGCCAACGTCCTGACTTTC. The full variable domain, its missing parts supplied by reference TRBV19 and TRBJ2-6, is DGGITQSPKYLFRKEGQNVTLSCEQNLNHDAMYWYRQDPGQGLRLIYYSQIVNDFQKGDIAEGYSVSREKKESFPLTVTSAQKNPTAFYLCASSNRGRAGANVLTFGAGSRLTVL.

The CDR3 loop reads CSPQASGSQETQYF. The CDR3 bases are TGCAGCCCTCAGGCTAGCGGGTCTCAAGAGACCCAGTACTTC. This chain joins TRBV20-1 and TRBJ2-5, with 8 bases matching TRBD2. CDR1 and CDR2 (germline): DFQATT, SNEGSKA (reference sequence). The CDR3 runs 14 residues.

The table lists this clonotype with a few counts. V usage is TRBV7-6 and J usage is TRBJ1-1, with D hard to call. The length of the CDR3 is 16 residues. V was trimmed by 5 bases and J by 6 bases, leaving 22 bases between them. CDR1 and CDR2 (germline): SGHVS, FNYEAQ. The CDR3 DNA follows: TGTGCCAGCAGCCCGACACCACCAACTACGATCCCTGAAGCTTTCTTT. Translation gives CASSPTPPTTIPEAFF.

This clonotype occurred a few times. The chain couples TRBV12-3 or TRBV12-4 to TRBJ1-3, with a weak D call TRBD1 (6 bases). Trimming took 4 bases from V and 0 from J, leaving 10 bases between them. CDR3 length: 15 amino acids. The CDR3 DNA follows: TGTGCCAGCAGTTGGGGGGGGGCCTCTGGAAACACCATATATTTT. Amino acids: CASSWGGASGNTIYF.

The CDR3: CASRSGGKSYNEQFF. DNA of the CDR3: TGTGCCAGCAGGTCAGGGGGCAAGTCCTACAATGAGCAGTTCTTC. This rearrangement joins TRBV28 to TRBJ2-1, with 8 bases matching TRBD1. Per germline, CDR1 MDHEN and CDR2 SYDVKM. The ends lost 6 bases at V and 1 base at J; junction bases unmatched: 5. This CDR3 contains 15 residues.

The chain couples TRBV5-6 to TRBJ1-3; 8 nucleotides match TRBD1. V lost 0 bases and J lost 2; bases outside the gene matches: 4. Germline-derived CDR1 and CDR2 are SGHDT and YYEEEE. The CDR3 consists of 16 residues. CDR3 in amino acids: CASSLDGQGAGNTIYF. The CDR3 nucleotides read TGTGCCAGCAGCTTGGATGGACAGGGCGCTGGAAACACCATATATTTT. Full variable domain (rest looked up from reference TRBV5-6 and TRBJ1-3): DAGVTQSPTHLIKTRGQQVTLRCSPKSGHDTVSWYQQALGQGPQFIFQYYEEEERQRGNFPDRFSGHQFPNYSSELNVNALLLGDSALYLCASSLDGQGAGNTIYFGEGSWLTVV.

This clonotype was picked up one time. The chain couples TRBV5-1 to TRBJ1-2, with a weak D call TRBD1 (6 bases). The length of the CDR3 is 14 residues. Trimming pared 4 bases from V and 4 bases from J, leaving 14 bases between. CDR1 is SGHRS, CDR2 YFSETQ, per germline. CDR3 loop: CASSPTPDSYGYTF. In DNA form, the CDR3 reads TGCGCCAGCAGCCCTACACCGGACAGCTATGGCTACACCTTC.

This clonotype occurred many times. This chain links TRBV7-8 with TRBJ1-1; 10 bases map to TRBD1. Trimming cost V 5 bases and J 0 bases; bases outside gene matches: 6. The CDR3 totals 16 residues. Germline V gene sequence: CDR1 SGHVS, CDR2 FQNEAQ. The CDR3 sequence: CASSLGTGALNTEAFF. Written as DNA, the CDR3 is TGTGCCAGCAGCCTAGGGACAGGGGCCTTGAACACTGAAGCTTTCTTT.

The V gene is TRBV20-1, the J gene TRBJ1-1, with D unclear. The length of the CDR3 is 12 residues. Germline loops: CDR1 DFQATT, CDR2 SNEGSKA (reference sequence). The germline V and J ends were trimmed by 4 bases and 0 bases, with 6 bases remaining between them. The CDR3 loop is CSAKQMNTEAFF. As DNA, the CDR3 is TGCAGTGCTAAGCAGATGAACACTGAAGCTTTCTTT.

Worth noting for this clonotype: Sequence at one end of the junction differs from germline and may be a read error. This CDR3 is CASCQVTGSDYGYTF. In DNA form, the CDR3 reads TGCGCCAGCTGCCAGGTCACAGGTTCGGACTATGGCTACACCTTC. J is TRBJ1-2 and V is TRBV4-1, with D perhaps matching TRBD1 (5 bases). From germline, CDR1 is MGHRA and CDR2 YSYEKL. There are 15 residues in the CDR3.